The 12 T cell receptor beta chains below all came from one sample that was sequenced in a study of beta chain features in type 1 diabetes. No antigen has been assigned to these receptors. Study results and caveats: Moderate but significant shortening of TCRB CDR3s was recorded in all four CD4+ subsets from Type 1 diabetes patients.

Expressed TCRB transcripts were sequenced because the isolated RNA had all been reverse transcribed beforehand. Produced via immunoSEQ multiplex PCR; TCRdb's table is partial and in-frame only. The sample lists some 44,000 clones, approximately 70% occurring once. Sequenced input: Tregs from blood. The receptors come from a woman aged 18-29 years with type 1 diabetes.

The chain is built from TRBV7-2 and TRBJ2-7, with D unresolved. V was cut by 5 bases and J by 4 bases, with 6 bases left in between. CDR1 and CDR2 from the germline V gene are SGHTA and FQGNSA. CDR3 length equals 11 residues. CDR3 bases: TGTGCCAGCAGCGAGAAGTACGAGCAGTACTTC. Translating gives CASSEKYEQYF.

This clone was counted only a few times. The genes are TRBV7-9 and TRBJ1-2, with TRBD1 matching over 7 bases. The CDR3 totals 13 residues. Trimming cost V 6 bases and J 6 bases; bases outside gene matches: 7. Looked up from germline, CDR1 is SEHNR and CDR2 is FQNEAQ (reference sequence). The DNA of the CDR3 is TGTGCCAGCAGAAGACAGGGTTTGCATGGCTACACCTTC. It is translated as CASRRQGLHGYTF.

This clone was picked up a small number of times. This chain uses TRBV19 with TRBJ2-1; tentative D call: TRBD2 (6 bases). The V gene's germline CDR1 is LNHDA and CDR2 SQIVND (reference sequence). Trimming took off 4 bases at V and 4 bases at J, with 8 bases between the two ends. This CDR3 region has 13 residues. CDR3 amino acids: CASSTSVYNEQFF. The CDR3, as DNA: TGTGCCAGTAGTACTAGCGTGTACAATGAGCAGTTCTTC.

The chain couples TRBV28 to TRBJ1-2; D not resolved. The CDR3 contains 12 residues. Trimming took 4 bases from V and 7 from J, leaving 10 bases between them. CDR1 and CDR2 (germline): MDHEN, SYDVKM. This CDR3 is CASSSQKFGYTF. CDR3 in DNA: TGTGCCAGCAGTTCCCAGAAATTTGGCTACACCTTC.

This clone was seen only a few times. The chain combines TRBV18 with TRBJ2-5; 11 positions agree with TRBD2. The J call is in doubt because the DNA end fits TRBJ2-7 better. CDR3 length: 16 amino acids. Germline CDR1 reads KGHSH; CDR2 reads LQKENI. The chain's CDR3 is CASSLTRLAGFYEQYF. DNA for the CDR3: TGTGCCAGCTCACTCACAAGACTAGCGGGGTTCTACGAGCAGTACTTC.

This clone was found a few times. This rearrangement joins TRBV6-5 to TRBJ2-7; D is undetermined. The V end lost 6 bases, the J end lost 7 bases, and 13 bases lay between the germline ends. This CDR3 contains 12 residues. Germline V lookup: CDR1 MNHEY, CDR2 SVGAGI. The CDR3 nucleotides read TGTGCCAGCAGCTCTCCAGTCCTGGAGCAGTACTTC. It is translated as CASSSPVLEQYF.

The chain links TRBV29-1 to TRBJ1-1, with D unclear. CDR3 size: 13 residues. V shed 4 bases and J shed 10 bases, with 19 bases lying between them. Per germline, CDR1 SQVTM and CDR2 ANQGSEA. The CDR3 sequence: CSVGRGMGLGAFF. As DNA, the CDR3 is TGCAGCGTTGGGAGAGGGATGGGGTTGGGAGCTTTCTTT. The entire variable domain, with the rest obtained from reference TRBV29-1 and TRBJ1-1, is as follows: SAVISQKPSRDICQRGTSLTIQCQVDSQVTMMFWYRQQPGQSLTLIATANQGSEATYESGFVIDKFPISRPNLTFSTLTVSNMSPEDSSIYLCSVGRGMGLGAFFGQGTRLTVV.

This chain uses TRBV18 with TRBJ2-3; D is undetermined. The CDR3 totals 12 residues. Germline V gene lookup returns CDR1 KGHSH and CDR2 LQKENI. V was shortened by 6 bases and J by 3 bases, with 7 bases between the two germline ends. The CDR3 DNA is TGTGCCAGCTCCCCCGGGACAGATACGCAGTATTTT. Its translation is CASSPGTDTQYF. Filled out from reference TRBV18 and TRBJ2-3, the complete variable domain reads NAGVMQNPRHLVRRRGQEARLRCSPMKGHSHVYWYRQLPEEGLKFMVYLQKENIIDESGMPKERFSAEFPKEGPSILRIQQVVRGDSAAYFCASSPGTDTQYFGPGTRLTVL.

The V and J genes are TRBV18 and TRBJ2-5; the match to TRBD1 covers 7 bases. The DNA end is more similar to TRBJ2-7, so the J call may be wrong. The CDR3 contains 15 residues. The V gene's germline CDR1 is KGHSH and CDR2 LQKENI. CDR3 DNA: TGTGCCAGCTCACCTCCCGGACAGGCGACCTACGAGCAGTACTTC. It translates to CASSPPGQATYEQYF.

This chain uses TRBV18 with TRBJ2-7; 9 bases agree with TRBD2. The CDR3 contains 14 residues. The germline V gene has CDR1 KGHSH and CDR2 LQKENI. V gave up 6 bases and J gave up 5 bases; unmatched junction bases: 8. CDR3 loop: CASSTAGGDDEQYF. Here the CDR3 DNA reads TGTGCCAGCTCGACAGCGGGAGGTGACGACGAGCAGTACTTC. Complete variable domain (other parts from reference TRBV18 and TRBJ2-7): NAGVMQNPRHLVRRRGQEARLRCSPMKGHSHVYWYRQLPEEGLKFMVYLQKENIIDESGMPKERFSAEFPKEGPSILRIQQVVRGDSAAYFCASSTAGGDDEQYFGPGTRLTVT.

This clone was seen a handful of times. The chain is built from TRBV9 and TRBJ2-5; D perhaps matches TRBD1 (6 bases). The germline CDR1 and CDR2 sequences are SGDLS and YYNGEE. The V end was cut by 3 bases, the J end by 4 bases, with 19 bases between. The CDR3 runs to 16 residues. The CDR3 DNA reads TGTGCCAGCAGCGGGTACCCGGGACAAAAGGGAGAGACCCAGTACTTC. It yields the protein CASSGYPGQKGETQYF.

The genes are TRBV7-9 and TRBJ1-2; 9 bases align to TRBD1. V lost 4 bases to trimming and J lost 4 bases; unmatched junction nucleotides: 13. The V gene's germline CDR1 is SEHNR and CDR2 FQNEAQ (reference sequence). CDR3 length equals 17 residues. The CDR3 DNA is TGTGCCAGCAGCTACGGAACGGGACAGGGTTACTTCTATGGCTACACCTTC. Translated, it gives CASSYGTGQGYFYGYTF. Complete variable domain (other parts from reference TRBV7-9 and TRBJ1-2): DTGVSQNPRHKITKRGQNVTFRCDPISEHNRLYWYRQTLGQGPEFLTYFQNEAQLEKSRLLSDRFSAERPKGSFSTLEIQRTEQGDSAMYLCASSYGTGQGYFYGYTFGSGTRLTVV.